This T cell receptor beta chain was identified during a study of blood T cell repertoires in COVID-19. Deletions cut 3 bases from V and 2 bases from J, with 15 bases between. This CDR3 region has 15 residues. From germline, CDR1 is SGDLS and CDR2 YYNGEE. TCRdb keeps only in-frame clones here, not all; method: immunoSEQ multiplex PCR. The sample records more than 200,000 clones, about 88% being singletons. The sample taken for sequencing was peripheral blood. This TCR derives from a woman aged 55-70 years with COVID-19, enrolled during active disease. The chain employs TRBV9 and TRBJ2-7; no firm D call. This chain's CDR3 is CASSAGGGAPYEQYF. In nucleotides, the CDR3 is TGTGCCAGCAGCGCGGGTGGTGGCGCGCCCTACGAGCAGTACTTC. The full variable domain, in which reference TRBV9 and TRBJ2-7 provide the parts outside the CDR3, is DSGVTQTPKHLITATGQRVTLRCSPRSGDLSVYWYQQSLDQGLQFLIQYYNGEERAKGNILERFSAQQFPDLHSELNLSSLELGDSALYFCASSAGGGAPYEQYFGPGTRLTVT.